Shown below are 26 T cell receptor beta chains from a single sample sequenced in a study of T-cell reconstitution after alpha-beta-depleted transplantation in children. This sample's TCRbeta library carried unique molecular identifier barcodes. Via MiXCR, TCRdb re-called the PCR reads, giving one row per CDR3 protein. The repertoire has hundreds of thousands of distinct CDR3 sequences, over 15% of them found once; the top ten carry 0.8% to 1.1%. The sequences come from PBMCs from the stem cell graft donor, collected from the stem cell graft. Every receptor here comes from a human donor who donated a stem cell graft to a child with acute myeloid leukemia.

Note on this clonotype: A much larger clone lies a single base off, so this may be a read error. The chain carries TRBV20-1 and TRBJ2-5, with 10 positions matching TRBD2. This CDR3 has 15 residues. The junction had 9 bases not matched to a gene; V was cut back by 3 bases and J by 5 bases. Germline CDR1 DFQATT, CDR2 SNEGSKA (reference sequence). CDR3 in DNA: TGCAGTGCTAGTAAGAGCGGGGGGGCTAGGGAGACCCAGTACTTC. Its protein is CSASKSGGARETQYF.

CDR3 residues: CASSKAPGGGCYNEQFF. The CDR3 nucleotides read TGTGCCAGCAGCAAGGCCCCGGGGGGTGGTTGCTACAATGAGCAGTTCTTC. The chain joins TRBV21-1 to TRBJ2-1; TRBD1 is the table's D call and was not checked against the DNA. TRBV21-1 is a pseudogene. This CDR3 contains 17 residues.

This clonotype was seen at least ten times. The chain carries TRBV20-1 and TRBJ1-2, with 8 bases aligning to TRBD1. With V trimmed by 1 base and J by 7 bases, 2 bases remained unmatched. The CDR3 has 12 amino acids. Germline V gene lookup returns CDR1 DFQATT and CDR2 SNEGSKA (reference sequence). The DNA for the CDR3 is TGCAGTGCTAGAGGGACAGGGCCTGGCTACACCTTC. It specifies CSARGTGPGYTF.

This clonotype was observed at least ten times. This sequence joins TRBV7-2 and TRBJ2-7, with TRBD1 as a possible D gene (5 bases). The germline V gene encodes CDR1 SGHTA and CDR2 FQGNSA. Trimming took 3 bases from V and 6 from J, leaving 9 bases between them. This CDR3 comprises 12 residues. The CDR3 is CASSLVRGEQYF. In DNA form, the CDR3 reads TGTGCCAGCAGCTTGGTAAGGGGCGAGCAGTACTTC.

This clonotype showed up just a few times. The chain has TRBV12-3 or TRBV12-4 and TRBJ2-7; tentatively, D is TRBD1 (5 bases). This CDR3 has 14 residues. V shed 3 bases and J shed 4 bases, with 13 bases lying between them. The CDR3 here is CASSFGAREYEQYF. The CDR3, as DNA: TGTGCCAGCAGTTTTGGGGCCAGGGAATACGAGCAGTACTTC.

This clonotype was seen repeatedly, ten times or more. The rearrangement joins TRBV20-1 to TRBJ2-5; TRBD2 matches at 7 bases. CDR1 DFQATT and CDR2 SNEGSKA come from the germline V gene (reference sequence). Trimming took 3 bases from V and 1 from J; bases not matched to a gene: 5. The CDR3 is 14 amino acids. CDR3 loop: CSASAGDPQETQYF. The CDR3 coding sequence is TGCAGTGCTAGCGCGGGGGACCCCCAAGAGACCCAGTACTTC.

This clonotype has just a few counts. J is TRBJ2-7 and V is TRBV12-3 or TRBV12-4, with 8 bases lining up with TRBD1. CDR3 length: 12 residues. The V gene end was trimmed by 6 bases and the J gene end by 7 bases; junction bases not matched to a gene: 5. DNA for the CDR3: TGTGCCAGCAGAACAGGGGGGCGAGAGCAGTACTTC. This encodes CASRTGGREQYF.

The chain links TRBV12-3 or TRBV12-4 to TRBJ1-1; 9 nucleotides align to TRBD1. The CDR3 length is 14 residues. Unmatched junction bases numbered 4, after V lost 7 bases and J lost 1 base. The DNA for the CDR3 is TGTGCCAGCAATTCACAGGGGGCGAACACTGAAGCTTTCTTT. Translating it yields CASNSQGANTEAFF.

To note about this clonotype: A read error may explain this, as a much larger clone is one base away. J is TRBJ2-7 and V is TRBV27, with a tentative D call TRBD1 (6 bases). The germline CDR1 and CDR2 sequences are MNHEY and SMNVEV (reference sequence). The CDR3 has 13 amino acids. CDR3 residues: CAGSSQGSYEQYF. The CDR3, as DNA: TGTGCCGGCAGTTCACAGGGATCCTACGAGCAGTACTTC.

The CDR3 bases are TGTGCCAGCAGCCTTATCGCAAGTCGCACTGAAGCTTTCTTT. This translates into CASSLIASRTEAFF. The chain recombines TRBV27 with TRBJ1-1; D is unresolved. Trimming shortened V by 6 bases and J by 4 bases, and 15 bases separated the two germline ends. This CDR3 has 14 amino acids. The germline V gene encodes CDR1 MNHEY and CDR2 SMNVEV (reference sequence).

Only a few counts were recorded for this clonotype. The chain recombines TRBV4-3 with TRBJ2-3; 9 nucleotides line up with TRBD2. Germline V gene lookup returns CDR1 LGHNA and CDR2 YSLEER. This CDR3 comprises 17 residues. Trimming at V came to 0 bases and at J to 1 base, leaving 5 bases not matched to a gene. CDR3 region: CASSQELQRGGTDTQYF. Written as DNA, the CDR3 is TGCGCCAGCAGCCAAGAACTCCAGCGGGGGGGCACAGATACGCAGTATTTT.

This clonotype was observed a few times. This sequence joins TRBV5-1 and TRBJ1-1; the D gene is possibly TRBD1 (5 bases). The V end was cut by 7 bases, the J end by 5 bases, with 15 bases between. The CDR3 is 13 amino acids. Germline values: CDR1 SGHRS, CDR2 YFSETQ. CDR3 DNA: TGCGCCAGCGCTGGTCAGGGTAAAACTGAAGCTTTCTTT. It is translated as CASAGQGKTEAFF.

The V and J genes are TRBV18 and TRBJ1-3; maybe TRBD1 (6 bases). The CDR3 length is 16 residues. Germline V gene sequence: CDR1 KGHSH, CDR2 LQKENI. V lost 3 bases to trimming and J lost 4 bases, with 16 bases between them. The CDR3 reads CASSPPTGAPGNTIYF. In nucleotides, the CDR3 is TGTGCCAGCTCACCGCCGACGGGGGCGCCAGGAAACACCATATATTTT.

The chain couples TRBV12-3 or TRBV12-4 to TRBJ1-1; D perhaps matches TRBD1 (6 bases). The V gene lost 3 bases and the J gene lost 2 bases, with 16 bases spanning the gap. The CDR3 loop spans 16 amino acids. CDR3 sequence (DNA): TGTGCCAGCAGTTTTTTGCAAGGACAGCTTAACACTGAAGCTTTCTTT. Encoded protein: CASSFLQGQLNTEAFF.

This chain connects TRBV5-6 to TRBJ2-4; D possibly corresponds to TRBD1 (5 bases). V dropped 1 base and J dropped 1 base, with 9 bases sitting between them. Per the germline V gene, CDR1 is SGHDT and CDR2 is YYEEEE. This CDR3 is built from 15 residues. In nucleotides, the CDR3 is TGTGCCAGCAGCTTGAACAGGCCGGCCAAAAACATTCAGTACTTC. This sequence encodes CASSLNRPAKNIQYF. Full variable domain (outside the CDR3, taken from reference TRBV5-6 and TRBJ2-4): DAGVTQSPTHLIKTRGQQVTLRCSPKSGHDTVSWYQQALGQGPQFIFQYYEEEERQRGNFPDRFSGHQFPNYSSELNVNALLLGDSALYLCASSLNRPAKNIQYFGAGTRLSVL.

This chain links TRBV6-5 with TRBJ2-2; weak D call: TRBD1 (6 bases). This CDR3 has 17 residues. V was trimmed by 0 bases and J by 4 bases, leaving 15 bases between them. Germline-derived CDR1 and CDR2 are MNHEY and SVGAGI. CDR3 bases: TGTGCCAGCAGTTACTCGACAGGTCCTAGCACCACCGGGGAGCTGTTTTTT. It translates to CASSYSTGPSTTGELFF.

A word on this clonotype: A much larger clone is a single base away; this may be a read error. The rearrangement links TRBV12-3 or TRBV12-4 to TRBJ2-2, with no clear D. CDR3 length: 12 amino acids. V was clipped by 3 bases and J by 8 bases, with 7 bases between them. The CDR3: CASSFPGGELFF. The CDR3 DNA reads TGTGCCAGCAGTTTCCCCGGGGGGGAGCTGTTTTTT.

CDR3 sequence reads: CASSHGTAYYNEQFF. DNA of the CDR3: TGTGCCAGCAGCCACGGGACAGCCTATTACAATGAGCAGTTCTTC. This chain joins TRBV13 and TRBJ2-1; 7 nucleotides align to TRBD1. Germline CDR1 reads PRHDT; CDR2 reads FYEKMQ (reference sequence). The CDR3 length is 15 residues. The V gene end was trimmed by 5 bases and the J gene end by 4 bases; junction bases not matched to a gene: 8.

The rearrangement links TRBV10-1 to TRBJ2-3, with a weak D call TRBD2 (6 bases). With 3 bases removed from V and 5 bases from J, the gap between germline ends came to 12 bases. The CDR3 totals 14 residues. Looked up from germline, CDR1 is WNHNN and CDR2 is SYGVQD (reference sequence). The CDR3 DNA reads TGCGCCAGCAGTGAAGCCCTGGGAGGAGATACGCAGTATTTT. Translating it yields CASSEALGGDTQYF.

The table lists this clonotype with many counts. This chain uses TRBV20-1 with TRBJ2-3, with D perhaps TRBD1 or TRBD2 (5 bases each). The length of the CDR3 is 16 residues. Trimming left V 2 bases short and J 0 bases short, with 15 bases between. Per the germline V gene, CDR1 is DFQATT and CDR2 is SNEGSKA (reference sequence). In DNA form, the CDR3 reads TGCAGTGCTAGAAGGGGAGCACATACCAGCACAGATACGCAGTATTTT. It translates to CSARRGAHTSTDTQYF.

The J gene is TRBJ2-2, the V gene TRBV5-1; a weak D match, TRBD2 (6 bases). With 4 bases removed from V and 10 bases from J, the gap between germline ends came to 23 bases. CDR1 and CDR2 (germline): SGHRS, YFSETQ. The CDR3 consists of 16 residues. The CDR3 coding sequence is TGCGCCAGCAGCCGGGACTCTTATCGCCTCGGTGCGGAGCTGTTTTTT. It specifies CASSRDSYRLGAELFF.

Notes on this clonotype: A much larger clone lies a single base off, so this may be a read error. The V gene is TRBV20-1, the J gene TRBJ1-5; 9 bases match TRBD1. The CDR3 loop spans 16 amino acids. The germline V gene has CDR1 DFQATT and CDR2 SNEGSKA (reference sequence). The CDR3 loop is CSARAYTGGSNQPLHF. The CDR3, as DNA: TGCAGTGCTAGGGCTTATACAGGGGGCAGCAATCAGCCCCTGCATTTT.

This clonotype was seen repeatedly, ten times or more. V is TRBV10-3 and J is TRBJ2-1; no definite D call. Per the germline V gene, CDR1 is ENHRY and CDR2 is SYGVKD. The CDR3 is 16 amino acids. V lost 1 base to trimming and J lost 2 bases, with 12 bases between them. CDR3: CAISEWPNSAYNEQFF. CDR3 bases: TGTGCCATCAGTGAGTGGCCCAACTCCGCCTACAATGAGCAGTTCTTC.

The table lists this clonotype with many counts. V and J are TRBV6-1 and TRBJ1-6; D not resolved. CDR1 is MNHNS and CDR2 is SASEGT in the germline V gene. The CDR3 length is 13 residues. V gave up 8 bases and J gave up 9 bases, with 14 bases separating them. CDR3 sequence (DNA): TGTGCCAGCTCGTACACCTATTTTTCACCCCTCCACTTT. This gives the protein CASSYTYFSPLHF.

This clonotype showed up just once. This chain links TRBV4-2 with TRBJ1-1, with D possibly being TRBD1 (5 bases). Germline lookup yields CDR1 LGHNA and CDR2 YNFKEQ. The CDR3 is made up of 14 amino acids. Trimming left V 2 bases short and J 3 bases short, with 10 bases between. The CDR3 is CASSQRDGDTEAFF. CDR3 in DNA: TGTGCCAGCAGCCAACGGGACGGGGACACTGAAGCTTTCTTT.

The sample holds many counts of this clonotype. This rearrangement joins TRBV20-1 to TRBJ2-5; 12 bases line up with TRBD2. Germline V gene data show CDR1 as DFQATT and CDR2 as SNEGSKA (reference sequence). The CDR3 totals 15 residues. After removal of 6 bases from V and 1 base from J, the junction contained 6 bases not matched to a gene. The CDR3 DNA is TGCAGTGCGAGACTAGCGGGGGCCTTCCAAGAGACCCAGTACTTC. It yields the protein CSARLAGAFQETQYF.